Listed below are T cell receptor beta chains from one sample, sequenced in a study of T-cell reconstitution after alpha-beta-depleted transplantation in children. A single record per CDR3 protein comes from TCRdb applying MiXCR to the PCR reads. The sample carries roughly 190,000 distinct CDR3 sequences, roughly 15% recorded once. The starting material was PBMCs from the stem cell graft donor, obtained from the stem cell graft. These receptors came from a human donor who donated a stem cell graft to a child with acute lymphoblastic leukemia. Both conserved end residues are part of each CDR3. Fields, in order: clone size, J gene, D gene, CDR3 length, V gene, CDR3 protein, CDR3 DNA. D genes are given only for firm matches. Size is omitted from some rows. Given values are once, few, many or a class for expanded clones.

many | TRBJ2-2 | TRBD1 | 15 | TRBV24-1 | CATSESGTATGELFF | TGTGCCACCAGTGAATCAGGGACAGCTACCGGGGAGCTGTTTTTT
many | TRBJ1-3 | TRBD1 | 16 | TRBV20-1 | CSAYPTGQGEGNTIYF | TGCAGTGCTTACCCAACGGGGCAGGGGGAGGGAAACACCATATATTTT
. | TRBJ1-2 | . | 14 | TRBV19 | CASSIESGARGYTF | TGTGCCAGTAGTATAGAATCCGGGGCGCGTGGCTACACCTTC
many | TRBJ2-1 | TRBD1 | 15 | TRBV11-2 | CASSSRGQTYNEQFF | TGTGCCAGCAGCTCCAGGGGGCAGACCTACAATGAGCAGTTCTTC
many | TRBJ2-1 | . | 15 | TRBV12-3/TRBV12-4 | CASSHRTVTYNEQFF | TGTGCCAGCAGTCATCGGACGGTTACCTACAATGAGCAGTTCTTC
many | TRBJ1-2 | . | 11 | TRBV20-1 | CRAWGEYGYTF | TGCAGAGCTTGGGGGGAATATGGCTACACCTTC
many | TRBJ1-4 | . | 14 | TRBV25-1 | CASSPGTTVEKLFF | TGTGCCAGCAGTCCCGGGACGACGGTCGAAAAACTGTTTTTT
many | TRBJ2-5 | TRBD1 | 17 | TRBV5-1 | CASSLTPPDRGGETQYF | TGCGCCAGCAGCTTGACCCCGCCCGACAGGGGAGGAGAGACCCAGTACTTC
many | TRBJ2-1 | . | 19 | TRBV11-1 | CASSLPNPLALQTIDEQFF | TGTGCCAGCAGCTTACCGAACCCTCTAGCACTACAAACGATCGATGAGCAGTTCTTC
many | TRBJ1-3 | TRBD1 | 12 | TRBV29-1 | CSAGQGADTIYF | TGCAGCGCGGGACAGGGAGCTGACACCATATATTTT
many | TRBJ1-2 | . | 16 | TRBV12-3/TRBV12-4 | CASSPMGGASNYGYTF | TGTGCCAGCAGTCCCATGGGGGGCGCCTCAAACTATGGCTACACCTTC
many | TRBJ2-7 | . | 15 | TRBV6-5 | CASSYSRGPGYEQYF | TGTGCCAGCAGTTACTCGAGGGGCCCCGGGTATGAGCAGTACTTC
. | TRBJ2-1 | . | 15 | TRBV3-1 | CATCQTGDTYNEQFF | TGTGCCACCTGCCAGACAGGCGATACCTACAATGAGCAGTTCTTC
many | TRBJ2-2 | TRBD2 | 14 | TRBV29-1 | CSVTLAEGGGELFF | TGCAGCGTAACACTAGCGGAGGGGGGCGGGGAGCTGTTTTTT
. | TRBJ2-1 | . | 17 | TRBV11-2 | CASSLEAGRMGSNEQFF | TGTGCCAGCAGCTTAGAGGCGGGGAGAATGGGATCCAATGAGCAGTTCTTC
many | TRBJ1-1 | . | 14 | TRBV10-3 | CAISDQGRNTEAFF | TGTGCCATCAGTGACCAGGGGAGGAACACTGAAGCTTTCTTT
. | TRBJ1-5 | . | 17 | TRBV20-1 | CCAREFRGGLSNQPQHF | TGCTGTGCTAGAGAGTTCCGAGGGGGTTTAAGCAATCAGCCCCAGCATTTT
many | TRBJ2-2 | . | 13 | TRBV5-5 | CASRTHGTGELFF | TGTGCCAGCAGGACACATGGCACCGGGGAGCTGTTTTTT
many | TRBJ2-3 | . | 11 | TRBV20-1 | CSVLESYTQYF | TGCAGTGTTCTGGAATCTTATACGCAGTATTTT
many | TRBJ1-1 | TRBD1 | 13 | TRBV10-3 | CAIGTGGDTEAFF | TGTGCCATCGGGACAGGGGGGGACACTGAAGCTTTCTTT
many | TRBJ1-1 | . | 13 | TRBV20-1 | CSAQRLDSFEAFF | TGCAGTGCTCAACGCCTCGACAGTTTTGAAGCTTTCTTT
once | TRBJ1-4 | TRBD1 | 13 | TRBV6-6 | CASDGQVNEKLFF | TGTGCCAGCGATGGACAGGTTAATGAAAAACTGTTTTTT
few | TRBJ2-1 | TRBD2 | 15 | TRBV12-3/TRBV12-4 | CASSFFTSDYNEQFF | TGTGCCAGCAGTTTTTTTACTAGCGACTACAATGAGCAGTTCTTC
many | TRBJ2-7 | TRBD2 | 15 | TRBV20-1 | CSARDRGRLAYEQYF | TGCAGTGCTAGAGACCGCGGGAGACTAGCCTACGAGCAGTACTTC
. | TRBJ2-1 | . | 16 | TRBV5-1 | CASSPQPGTRNNEQFF | TGCGCCAGCAGCCCCCAACCCGGGACCAGAAACAATGAGCAGTTCTTC
many | TRBJ2-6 | . | 15 | TRBV27 | CASSLGVPGANVLTF | TGTGCCAGCAGTTTGGGCGTTCCTGGGGCCAACGTCCTGACTTTC
few | TRBJ2-1 | . | 10 | TRBV20-1 | CSAKDSLEFF | TGCAGTGCTAAGGACAGTCTGGAGTTCTTC
many | TRBJ1-2 | . | 15 | TRBV12-3/TRBV12-4 | CASRSNSGRAYGYTF | TGTGCCAGCAGATCGAACTCGGGGCGAGCCTATGGCTACACCTTC
many | TRBJ2-1 | TRBD1 | 13 | TRBV2 | CASSGDRYNEQFF | TGTGCCAGCAGCGGGGACAGGTACAATGAGCAGTTCTTC
. | TRBJ2-1 | . | 16 | TRBV5-6 | CASSLAWGRETYEQFF | TGTGCCAGCAGCTTGGCTTGGGGGCGGGAGACGTATGAGCAGTTCTTC
many | TRBJ2-7 | . | 15 | TRBV5-1 | CASSLGQRVKSEQYF | TGCGCCAGCAGCTTGGGACAGAGGGTTAAGAGCGAGCAGTACTTC
many | TRBJ2-1 | TRBD2 | 16 | TRBV20-1 | CSARDRLAGSYNEQFF | TGCAGTGCTAGAGATCGACTAGCGGGATCGTACAATGAGCAGTTCTTC
few | TRBJ2-1 | TRBD2 | 18 | TRBV11-2 | CASSLERYLAGGRNEQFF | TGTGCCAGCAGCTTAGAACGATACCTAGCGGGAGGGCGGAATGAGCAGTTCTTC
few | TRBJ2-4 | . | 13 | TRBV7-9 | CASSLANPGIQYF | TGTGCCAGCAGCTTAGCGAACCCTGGCATTCAGTACTTC
many | TRBJ1-2 | TRBD1 | 13 | TRBV5-1 | CASSTGQGDGYTF | TGCGCCAGCAGCACCGGACAGGGGGACGGCTACACCTTC
many | TRBJ1-1 | . | 13 | TRBV7-9 | CASTLHGNTEAFF | TGTGCCAGCACCCTCCACGGGAACACTGAAGCTTTCTTT
many | TRBJ2-5 | . | 13 | TRBV12-3/TRBV12-4 | CASSRVIKETQYF | TGTGCCAGCAGTAGAGTGATAAAAGAGACCCAGTACTTC
many | TRBJ2-1 | TRBD2 | 13 | TRBV12-3/TRBV12-4 | CASSGLGANEQFF | TGTGCCAGCTCGGGACTAGGAGCGAATGAGCAGTTCTTC
many | TRBJ2-1 | . | 16 | TRBV5-1 | CASSLGYRGSHNEQFF | TGCGCCAGCAGCTTGGGATATCGAGGAAGTCACAATGAGCAGTTCTTC
. | TRBJ2-7 | . | 14 | TRBV4-1 | CASSQAAGWYEQYF | TGCGCCAGCAGCCAAGCAGCAGGGTGGTACGAGCAGTACTTC